In its sample, the clone carrying this T cell receptor (beta chain) was seen a few times. Other DNA sequences in this sample translate to the same CDR3. The data are from a study of blood T cell repertoires in COVID-19. The wider study: From the United States, Italy and Spain came samples of acute and convalescent COVID-19. T cells, B-cell-depleted T cells, or PBMCs supplied cDNA or gDNA.

Authors' data handling: From reference gene primer amplification, estimates of nucleated cell counts were derived. Repertoires were generated with immunoSEQ multiplex PCR, while TCRdb's copy carries only in-frame clones and drops some. That table is the source of V, J and clone size, and D and trimming were worked out from the DNA. The sample lists about 670,000 clones; about 90% were seen once. V trimming: 1 base; J trimming: 4 bases; junction bases outside the gene matches: 5. Germline CDR1 SGHTA, CDR2 FQGNSA. The CDR3 consists of 15 residues. The source is a woman between 18 and 29 years old with acute or convalescent COVID-19. The rearrangement links TRBV7-2 to TRBJ2-7, with TRBD2 identical over 9 bases. Sequenced sample: peripheral blood. CDR3 sequence reads: CASSLGASGAYEQYF. As DNA, the CDR3 is TGTGCCAGCAGCTTAGGGGCTAGCGGGGCGTACGAGCAGTACTTC.